These 9 T cell receptor beta chains were all obtained from the same sample, sequenced in a study of cytomegalovirus exposure and HLA in healthy donors. PCR involved 60 Vbeta and 13 Jbeta primers. The repertoire was sequenced with immunoSEQ multiplex PCR; TCRdb's copy has only in-frame clones and lacks some. The sample shows 93,000 or so clones, over 70% of them seen only once. The source material was PBMCs. Source of these receptors: a man aged 50 to 59 in good health and CMV-seropositive.

In its sample, this clone was seen a few times. The rearrangement uses TRBV7-9 and TRBJ2-1; the match to TRBD1 covers 9 bases. Germline V gene lookup returns CDR1 SEHNR and CDR2 FQNEAQ (reference sequence). This CDR3 has 14 amino acids. The V gene end was trimmed by 5 bases and the J gene end by 7 bases; junction bases not matched to a gene: 6. CDR3 sequence (DNA): TGTGCCAGCAGCGTGGGACAGGGATGGAATGAGCAGTTCTTC. Translated, it gives CASSVGQGWNEQFF.

The sample holds one count of this clone. This rearrangement joins TRBV4-3 to TRBJ2-7, with 7 bases matching TRBD1. CDR1 LGHNA and CDR2 YSLEER come from the germline V gene. This CDR3 contains 15 residues. Trimming cost V 3 bases and J 0 bases; bases outside gene matches: 5. The CDR3 spells CASSHDRVASYEQYF. For the CDR3, the DNA is TGCGCCAGCAGCCATGACAGGGTTGCCTCCTACGAGCAGTACTTC.

J is TRBJ2-4 and V is TRBV28; D perhaps matches TRBD2 (5 bases). This CDR3 has 13 residues. Germline CDR1 is MDHEN and CDR2 is SYDVKM. Trimming took off 8 bases at V and 6 bases at J, with 14 bases between the two ends. CDR3 loop: CASVPRAANIQYF. The CDR3 nucleotides read TGTGCCAGCGTCCCGAGGGCGGCAAACATTCAGTACTTC.

The chain links TRBV19 to TRBJ2-2, with a possible D match to TRBD2 (7 bases). This CDR3 has 18 amino acids. Trimming removed 7 bases at V and 6 bases at J, with 27 bases between. The germline gives CDR1 LNHDA, CDR2 SQIVND (reference sequence). This CDR3 is CASISSEGGRKRAGELFF. The CDR3 region has the DNA TGTGCCAGTATTTCCTCCGAGGGGGGGAGAAAAAGAGCCGGGGAGCTGTTTTTT.

This clone has only one observation. This chain connects TRBV5-1 to TRBJ2-7; 10 nucleotides align to TRBD2. Trimming removed 1 base from V and 7 bases from J; junction bases left unmatched: 5. This CDR3 comprises 14 residues. The V gene's germline CDR1 is SGHRS and CDR2 YFSETQ. The CDR3 reads CASSLTSGTGEQYF. In DNA form, the CDR3 reads TGCGCCAGCAGCTTGACTAGCGGGACCGGAGAGCAGTACTTC.

In its sample, this clone was seen once. The CDR3 loop is CASKGGADSRLYEQYF. CDR3 nucleotides: TGTGCCAGCAAGGGAGGGGCGGACTCCCGCCTCTACGAGCAGTACTTC. The V and J genes are TRBV27 and TRBJ2-7, with 7 bases lining up with TRBD2. J was trimmed by 3 bases and V by 7 bases; bases with no gene match: 15. There are 16 residues in the CDR3. From germline, CDR1 is MNHEY and CDR2 SMNVEV (reference sequence).

The chain joins TRBV6-6 to TRBJ2-5; D remains ambiguous. Matching the DNA end better, TRBJ2-7 makes the J call doubtful. The CDR3 is 15 amino acids. Per the germline V gene, CDR1 is MNHNY and CDR2 is SVGAGI (reference sequence). In nucleotides, the CDR3 is TGTGCCAGCAGCCCCTCCTCCCCAGACTCCTACGAGCAGTACTTC. As protein: CASSPSSPDSYEQYF.

This chain joins TRBV1 and TRBJ2-4; the table's D call of TRBD1 was not tested on the DNA. TRBV1 is listed as a pseudogene. CDR3 size: 17 residues. The CDR3 protein is CTSSQDARGSPKNIQYF. The CDR3 DNA follows: TGCACCAGCAGCCAAGATGCAAGGGGTTCCCCCAAAAACATTCAGTACTTC.

This clone was found once. The chain is built from TRBV18 and TRBJ2-3, with D possibly TRBD1 on 6 matching bases. CDR3 size: 17 residues. Between the trimmed V and J ends, which lost 1 base and 0 bases, there was a span of 14 bases. Germline V gives CDR1 KGHSH, CDR2 LQKENI. The CDR3 DNA follows: TGTGCCAGCTCACCACTGGGACACCCCAAAAGCACAGATACGCAGTATTTT. Translation gives CASSPLGHPKSTDTQYF.